These 10 T cell receptor beta chains were sequenced from one sample in a study of monozygotic twins with inflammatory bowel disease. Using the 5' RACE reads, TCRdb records one entry per CDR3 protein without DNA. The clone table shows over 90,000 distinct CDR3 sequences, with the ten largest holding about 2%. The sample consisted of blood. The source of these receptors is a human donor with ulcerative colitis or Crohn's disease, or a healthy co-twin of an affected twin (not recorded which).

The V gene is TRBV7-8, the J gene TRBJ2-1; there is no DNA to check the TCRdb D call of TRBD2. From germline, CDR1 is SGHVS and CDR2 FQNEAQ. The CDR3 is 18 residues long. The CDR3 sequence is CASSLRGLAGAMGDEQFF.

The genes are TRBV20-1 and TRBJ1-2; absent DNA, TCRdb's TRBD1 call cannot be checked. The CDR3 extends over 14 amino acids. Germline V CDR1 and CDR2: DFQATT, SNEGSKA (reference sequence). CDR3 loop: CSAPPTGGEYGYTF.

This chain joins TRBV7-2 and TRBJ2-5. CDR1 is SGHTA and CDR2 is FQGNSA in the germline V gene. The CDR3 is 12 residues long. The CDR3 region is CASSLAGSSQYF.

The CDR3 is CASGTSGGGAQYF. The chain has TRBV7-2 and TRBJ2-3; TCRdb outputs TRBD2, but without DNA this stays unchecked. The CDR3 runs to 13 residues. CDR1 is SGHTA, CDR2 FQGNSA, per germline.

CDR3 in amino acids: CASNNRVGSGELFF. This rearrangement joins TRBV2 to TRBJ2-2; TCRdb reports TRBD1, a call that lacks DNA to check it against. The germline gives CDR1 SNHLY, CDR2 FYNNEI. The CDR3 is 14 amino acids.

This chain links TRBV5-1 with TRBJ2-7; without DNA, the TCRdb call of TRBD2 cannot be checked. The CDR3 consists of 15 residues. CDR1 SGHRS and CDR2 YFSETQ come from the germline V gene. The chain's CDR3 is CASSPPLAGSYEQYF.

V is TRBV28 and J is TRBJ2-7; the TRBD1 assignment by TCRdb is unverifiable without DNA. The CDR3 runs to 16 residues. Per the germline V gene, CDR1 is MDHEN and CDR2 is SYDVKM. The CDR3: CASSLPPGQGTHEQYF.

This sequence joins TRBV4-1 and TRBJ2-2; as DNA is missing, the TRBD1 call by TCRdb cannot be tested. This CDR3 spans 13 amino acids. Germline V gene lookup returns CDR1 MGHRA and CDR2 YSYEKL. The CDR3 is CASRAGQGRELFF.

This chain links TRBV12-3 or TRBV12-4 with TRBJ2-6; TCRdb picks TRBD1, but there is no DNA to check that call. The length of the CDR3 is 14 residues. The chain's CDR3 is CASTTGGGANVLTF.

The chain links TRBV20-1 to TRBJ2-5; TCRdb's D gene call, TRBD1, goes unchecked for lack of DNA. Germline V gives CDR1 DFQATT, CDR2 SNEGSKA (reference sequence). The CDR3 sequence is 13 residues long. The CDR3 reads CSATPPWEETQYF.